This entry features one T cell receptor beta chain sequence. By frequency, this clonotype is medium-sized (0.01 to 0.1%), with no count recorded. Its antigen remains unidentified. Per sample, approximately 270 ng of peripheral blood genomic DNA, 30,000 to 40,000 genome equivalents, was used for TRB amplification. This sample is part of a study of T cell clusters in autoimmune cytopenias (dated by TCRdb to about 2019). For the study in its entirety: Per sample, TRB sequencing gave a median depth of roughly 52,000 reads and a median of 2,350 distinct TRB clonotypes. In autoimmune cytopenia patients, peripheral blood TRB and IGH repertoires were sequenced during active disease and over treatment follow-up, together with healthy, CLL and autoimmune hepatitis controls. The study was designed to test whether a disease-specific immune repertoire signature usable as a blood-based biomarker is carried by autoimmune cytopenia patients.

CDR1 is given as MNHEY and CDR2 as SVGAGI, both from the germline V gene. Inclusive of the bounding cysteine and phenylalanine, the CDR3 is 17 residues long. No DNA has been recorded. TRB rearrangements were amplified by multiplex PCR following a touch-down protocol, with the TRB-A and TRB-B primer pools mixed in one tube. Illumina adapters and sample indices were added to the amplicons through two consecutive PCR reactions performed with Phusion HS II polymerase. The amplicons were gel-purified using the NucleoSpin Gel and PCR Clean-up kit, after which quantification was performed by Qubit and quality was checked on an Agilent 2100 Bioanalyzer. Sequencing of the libraries was done on an Illumina MiSeq with paired-end, single-indexed, 600-cycle runs. For the original study's pipeline: MiXCR version 2.1.12 with the default MiXCR reference library was used to align and assemble TRB reads. A clone was defined by each unique CDR3 nucleotide sequence, and analysis was restricted to productive sequences with at least two reads. Repertoire diversity was assessed with alpha-parameterized diversity profiles (alpha 0 to 5), including the Shannon (alpha 1) and Simpson (alpha 2) indices, which were computed with an R script. Combinatorial TRB VJ usage was calculated with the tcR package and was compared between cohorts by principal component analysis performed with ade4. GLIPH clustering of TCRbeta CDR3s was carried out on cohort pairs matched by age and read depth, and cluster frequencies were compared by Wilcoxon test. Each CDR3 protein sequence appears as one entry after TCRdb reprocessed the reads, and no DNA is included. The authors' filters were not applied to this entry. Per the sample table, the count is 3,200 or so distinct CDR3 sequences. Around 17% of the sample lies in the top ten.

Points the paper makes about the study in general: Shifts in the TRB repertoire, including less even repertoires in secondary cytopenia and CLL, were mostly a reflection of lymphoma bias and not of autoimmunity. The T cell clusters were only ever defined in silico, so experimental validation of their functional role was still needed. A lack of physiological T cell clusters in primary autoimmune cytopenia patients was suggested by GLIPH, as 51 clusters were found to be exclusive to healthy donors versus 15 to 20 exclusive to patients. In the comparison of secondary cytopenia with CLL, the cluster-lack signature was not observed, apparently because the dominant lymphoma-associated repertoire masked the signature. Healthy donors had almost three times as many exclusive TRB clusters as active autoimmune hepatitis patients, a finding consistent with an autoimmunity-wide signature.

The chain was built from TRBV6-5 and TRBJ2-6; TCRdb returns TRBD1, unconfirmable since there is no DNA. The specimen was peripheral blood. This TCR came from a human donor with an autoimmune cytopenia or autoimmune hepatitis (not recorded which). CDR3 loop: CASSYPAGGPGANVLTF.